The next 21 T cell receptor beta chains were all read from a single sample in a study of CD8 T cells in Susac syndrome. An input of about 0.5 to 1 ug of RNA was subjected to reverse transcription using random hexamers. MiXCR, applied by TCRdb to the immunoSEQ multiplex PCR reads, yields one record per CDR3 protein. The table has roughly 120,000 distinct CDR3 sequences, more than 90% seen once. Sequenced material: CD4+ T cells from PBMCs. These receptors all stem from a human donor in good health.

The CDR3 nucleotides are TGTGCCAGCACCCCGAGGGTCGGGGCGGGCACTGAAGCTTTCTTT. It encodes CASTPRVGAGTEAFF. The genes are TRBV7-9 and TRBJ1-1; perhaps TRBD1 as D (5 bases). This CDR3 is built from 15 residues. Germline V gene lookup returns CDR1 SEHNR and CDR2 FQNEAQ (reference sequence). Trimming stripped 7 bases from V and 4 bases from J, with 19 bases between.

The chain employs TRBV5-1 and TRBJ2-3, with D uncertain. Looked up from germline, CDR1 is SGHRS and CDR2 is YFSETQ. The CDR3 spans 12 residues. The V gene lost 0 bases and the J gene lost 5 bases, with 4 bases spanning the gap. CDR3 amino acids: CASSLERDTQYF. The CDR3 nucleotides read TGCGCCAGCAGCTTGGAACGAGATACGCAGTATTTT.

The V gene is TRBV29-1, the J gene TRBJ2-2, with D perhaps TRBD2 (6 bases). V was clipped by 8 bases and J by 6 bases, with 13 bases between them. The length of the CDR3 is 12 residues. Germline-derived CDR1 and CDR2 are SQVTM and ANQGSEA. The CDR3 region is CSISGGAGELFF. CDR3 coding DNA: TGCAGCATATCAGGAGGGGCCGGGGAGCTGTTTTTT.

In its sample, this clonotype was seen once. The gene calls are TRBV10-3 and TRBJ1-3; TRBD1 matches at 9 bases. The J segment lost 0 bases and the V segment lost 3 bases, leaving 3 bases of the junction unmatched. The CDR3 is 16 residues long. Looked up from germline, CDR1 is ENHRY and CDR2 is SYGVKD. The CDR3 region is CAISDPGQGSGNTIYF. The CDR3 coding sequence is TGTGCCATCAGTGACCCGGGACAGGGCTCTGGAAACACCATATATTTT.

J is TRBJ2-3 and V is TRBV7-2; the D is unclear. The CDR3 has 15 amino acids. V was clipped by 1 base and J by 0 bases, with 8 bases between them. From germline, CDR1 is SGHTA and CDR2 FQGNSA. For the CDR3, the DNA is TGTGCCAGCAGCTTAGTAGGATACAGCACAGATACGCAGTATTTT. Its protein is CASSLVGYSTDTQYF.

The genes are TRBV15 and TRBJ1-2, with 9 bases aligning to TRBD1. The germline gives CDR1 LNHNV, CDR2 YYDKDF (reference sequence). V lost 8 bases and J lost 8; bases outside the gene matches: 6. The CDR3 spans 12 residues. Here the CDR3 reads CATGDRVVGYTF. CDR3 nucleotides: TGTGCCACCGGGGACAGGGTGGTCGGCTACACCTTC. Complete variable domain (other parts from reference TRBV15 and TRBJ1-2): DAMVIQNPRYQVTQFGKPVTLSCSQTLNHNVMYWYQQKSSQAPKLLFHYYDKDFNNEADTPDNFQSRRPNTSFCFLDIRSPGLGDTAMYLCATGDRVVGYTFGSGTRLTVV.

The V call is TRBV20-1, the J call TRBJ1-1; no firm D call. Trimming removed 2 bases at V and 3 bases at J, with 10 bases between. The CDR3 spans 13 residues. The V gene's germline CDR1 is DFQATT and CDR2 SNEGSKA (reference sequence). The CDR3, as DNA: TGCAGTGCTAGACTTGGGCAACACACTGAAGCTTTCTTT. Protein: CSARLGQHTEAFF.

This clonotype has a single count. The gene calls are TRBV4-3 and TRBJ2-6; tentatively, D is TRBD1 (6 bases). The germline CDR1 and CDR2 sequences are LGHNA and YSLEER. The CDR3 has 17 residues. Deletions cut 1 base from V and 8 bases from J, with 18 bases between. CDR3 sequence: CASSQVQRQANPNVLTF. Written as DNA, the CDR3 is TGCGCCAGCAGCCAAGTCCAAAGACAGGCCAATCCCAACGTCCTGACTTTC.

The V and J genes are TRBV6-2 or TRBV6-3 and TRBJ2-7; D is uncertain. Per the germline V gene, CDR1 is MNHEY and CDR2 is SVGEGT. V shed 8 bases and J shed 6 bases, with 14 bases lying between them. CDR3 length: 12 amino acids. CDR3 in amino acids: CASRMGPVEQYF. The CDR3 nucleotides are TGTGCCAGCCGCATGGGCCCGGTCGAGCAGTACTTC.

The chain uses TRBV25-1 and TRBJ1-2; TRBD1 matches at 8 bases. CDR3 length: 15 residues. Germline V gene data show CDR1 as MGHDK and CDR2 as SYGVNS. Germline trimming cut 2 bases from V and 4 bases from J; bases unmatched to any gene: 6. CDR3 bases: TGTGCCAGCAGTGAAACGACAGGGGCCTCCTATGGCTACACCTTC. Translated: CASSETTGASYGYTF.

This clonotype has only one observation. The V call is TRBV10-3, the J call TRBJ2-3; no clear D gene. The CDR3 is made up of 15 amino acids. CDR1 and CDR2 from the germline V gene are ENHRY and SYGVKD. V lost 11 bases to trimming and J lost 0 bases, with 18 bases between them. CDR3 DNA: TGTGCCTCAACCCGGACCCATCCTAGCACAGATACGCAGTATTTT. Encoded protein: CASTRTHPSTDTQYF.

The rearrangement uses TRBV29-1 and TRBJ1-5; D is ambiguous. Germline V gene lookup returns CDR1 SQVTM and CDR2 ANQGSEA. Trimming left V 6 bases short and J 2 bases short, with 8 bases between. The CDR3 extends over 12 amino acids. CDR3 bases: TGCAGCGTCCTGGAGGGCAATCAGCCCCAGCATTTT. Protein product: CSVLEGNQPQHF.

The chain combines TRBV20-1 with TRBJ1-5, with D possibly matching TRBD1 (6 bases). Germline CDR1 reads DFQATT; CDR2 reads SNEGSKA (reference sequence). This CDR3 region has 15 residues. Trimming cost V 2 bases and J 6 bases, with 17 bases left between them. The CDR3 is CSARRAGAAGQPQHF. DNA for the CDR3: TGCAGTGCTAGACGGGCAGGGGCGGCCGGTCAGCCCCAGCATTTT.

This rearrangement joins TRBV7-9 to TRBJ2-3, with 7 bases fitting TRBD2. The CDR3 extends over 14 amino acids. The V and J ends lost 6 bases and 0 bases, in that order; junction bases with no gene match: 3. The germline V gene encodes CDR1 SEHNR and CDR2 FQNEAQ (reference sequence). The CDR3 loop is CASRLAPSTDTQYF. CDR3 nucleotide sequence: TGTGCCAGCAGACTAGCGCCTAGCACAGATACGCAGTATTTT. The variable domain in full, completed from reference TRBV7-9 and TRBJ2-3, reads DTGVSQNPRHKITKRGQNVTFRCDPISEHNRLYWYRQTLGQGPEFLTYFQNEAQLEKSRLLSDRFSAERPKGSFSTLEIQRTEQGDSAMYLCASRLAPSTDTQYFGPGTRLTVL.

This rearrangement joins TRBV30 to TRBJ2-5, with unresolved D. The CDR3 is 14 amino acids. Trimming took off 0 bases at V and 5 bases at J, with 13 bases between the two ends. The germline gives CDR1 GTSNPN, CDR2 SVGIG (reference sequence). The CDR3 loop is CAWSVSGSWETQYF. The CDR3 region has the DNA TGTGCCTGGAGTGTATCGGGCAGCTGGGAGACCCAGTACTTC.

This clonotype has only one observation. The chain recombines TRBV3-1 with TRBJ1-5; weak D call: TRBD1 (6 bases). This CDR3 has 14 amino acids. The germline gives CDR1 LGHDT, CDR2 YNNKEL (reference sequence). Trimming stripped 4 bases from V and 4 bases from J, with 11 bases between. CDR3 loop: CASSLQGRNQPQHF. The CDR3 DNA follows: TGTGCCAGCAGCCTACAGGGAAGGAATCAGCCCCAGCATTTT.

J is TRBJ1-5 and V is TRBV20-1, with unresolved D. Germline CDR1 DFQATT, CDR2 SNEGSKA (reference sequence). V lost 6 bases to trimming and J lost 0 bases, with 15 bases between them. The CDR3 sequence is 15 residues long. CDR3 sequence: CSAVEYGVSNQPQHF. Written as DNA, the CDR3 is TGCAGTGCCGTTGAATACGGAGTTAGCAATCAGCCCCAGCATTTT.

This chain connects TRBV5-1 to TRBJ2-5, with 12 positions matching TRBD2. The trim removed 5 bases at V and 5 bases at J, leaving 4 bases unmatched. Germline lookup yields CDR1 SGHRS and CDR2 YFSETQ. The CDR3 sequence is 14 residues long. This CDR3 is CASSLAGGVETQYF. The CDR3 nucleotides read TGCGCCAGCAGTCTAGCGGGAGGGGTGGAGACCCAGTACTTC. Complete variable domain (other parts from reference TRBV5-1 and TRBJ2-5): KAGVTQTPRYLIKTRGQQVTLSCSPISGHRSVSWYQQTPGQGLQFLFEYFSETQRNKGNFPGRFSGRQFSNSRSEMNVSTLELGDSALYLCASSLAGGVETQYFGPGTRLLVL.

The chain employs TRBV18 and TRBJ2-5; D is unresolved. V lost 4 bases, J lost 0 bases, and 0 bases lay in between. The CDR3 totals 11 residues. Germline CDR1 KGHSH, CDR2 LQKENI. CDR3 sequence (DNA): TGTGCCAGCTCACACCAAGAGACCCAGTACTTC. This encodes CASSHQETQYF.

This clonotype was recorded once. The V and J genes are TRBV15 and TRBJ1-1, with 9 bases identical to TRBD1. V lost 1 base to trimming and J lost 4 bases; unmatched junction nucleotides: 7. The CDR3 sequence is 16 residues long. Germline V gene data show CDR1 as LNHNV and CDR2 as YYDKDF (reference sequence). In DNA, the CDR3 is TGTGCCACCAGCAGAGGGGACAGGGAATTTGGCACTGAAGCTTTCTTT. Translated, it gives CATSRGDREFGTEAFF.

The CDR3 DNA reads as TGCAGTGCTAGAGATCCACTAGCAAAAGAGACCCAGTACTTC. It codes for CSARDPLAKETQYF. The chain employs TRBV20-1 and TRBJ2-5; TRBD2 is a possible D gene (6 bases). V gave up 0 bases and J gave up 3 bases, with 11 bases separating them. CDR1 and CDR2 (germline): DFQATT, SNEGSKA (reference sequence). This CDR3 has 14 amino acids.